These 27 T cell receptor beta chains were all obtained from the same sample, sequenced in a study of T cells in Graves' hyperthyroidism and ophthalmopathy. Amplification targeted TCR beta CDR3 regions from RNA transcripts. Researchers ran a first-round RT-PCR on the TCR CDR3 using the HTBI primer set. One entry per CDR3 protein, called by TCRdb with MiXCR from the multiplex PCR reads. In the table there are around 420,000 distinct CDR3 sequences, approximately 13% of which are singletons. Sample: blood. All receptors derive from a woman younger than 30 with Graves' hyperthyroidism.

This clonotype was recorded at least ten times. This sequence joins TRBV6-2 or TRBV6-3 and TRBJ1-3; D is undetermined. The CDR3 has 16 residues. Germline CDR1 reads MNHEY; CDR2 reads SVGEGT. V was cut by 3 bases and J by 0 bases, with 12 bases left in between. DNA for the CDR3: TGTGCCAGCAGTTATCGGCAGGATCTCTCTGGAAACACCATATATTTT. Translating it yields CASSYRQDLSGNTIYF.

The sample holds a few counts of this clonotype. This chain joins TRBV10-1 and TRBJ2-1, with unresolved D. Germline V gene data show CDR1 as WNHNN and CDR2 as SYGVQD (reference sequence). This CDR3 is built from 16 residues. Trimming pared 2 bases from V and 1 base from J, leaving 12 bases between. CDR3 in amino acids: CASSEDPKLSYNEQFF. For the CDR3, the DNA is TGCGCCAGCAGTGAGGACCCGAAATTATCCTACAATGAGCAGTTCTTC.

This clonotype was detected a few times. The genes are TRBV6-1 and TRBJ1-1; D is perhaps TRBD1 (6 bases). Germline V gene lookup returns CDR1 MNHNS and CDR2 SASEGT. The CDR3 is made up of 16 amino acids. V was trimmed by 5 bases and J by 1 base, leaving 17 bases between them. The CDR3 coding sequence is TGTGCCAGCAGTCCGACCAAGGGACACAGGAACACTGAAGCTTTCTTT. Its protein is CASSPTKGHRNTEAFF.

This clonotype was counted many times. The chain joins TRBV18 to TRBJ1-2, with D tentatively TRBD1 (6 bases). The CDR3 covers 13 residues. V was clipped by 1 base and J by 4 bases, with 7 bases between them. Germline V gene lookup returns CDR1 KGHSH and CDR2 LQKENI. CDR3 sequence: CASSPQGGYGYTF. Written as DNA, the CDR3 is TGTGCCAGCTCACCACAGGGGGGCTATGGCTACACCTTC.

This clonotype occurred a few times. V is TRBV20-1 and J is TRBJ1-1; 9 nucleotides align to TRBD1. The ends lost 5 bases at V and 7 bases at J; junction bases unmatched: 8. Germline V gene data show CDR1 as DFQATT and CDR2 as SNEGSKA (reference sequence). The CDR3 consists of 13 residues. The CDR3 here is CSADRGEGSEAFF. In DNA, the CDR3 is TGCAGTGCTGACAGGGGGGAAGGGAGTGAAGCTTTCTTT.

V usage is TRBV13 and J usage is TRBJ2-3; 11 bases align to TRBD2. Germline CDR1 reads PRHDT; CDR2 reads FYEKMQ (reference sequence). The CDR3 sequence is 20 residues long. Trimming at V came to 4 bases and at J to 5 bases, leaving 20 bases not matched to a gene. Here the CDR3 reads CASSSNLGASGRSGKDTQYF. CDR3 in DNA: TGTGCCAGCAGCTCCAACCTGGGGGCTAGCGGGAGGTCCGGGAAAGATACGCAGTATTTT.

The DNA of the CDR3 is TGTGCCTGGAGTACCAGGGTTGGTACGCAGTATTTT. Protein sequence: CAWSTRVGTQYF. This chain joins TRBV30 and TRBJ2-3, with a tentative D call TRBD1 (5 bases). In germline, CDR1 is GTSNPN, CDR2 SVGIG (reference sequence). This CDR3 comprises 12 residues. Trimming stripped 2 bases from V and 8 bases from J, with 11 bases between.

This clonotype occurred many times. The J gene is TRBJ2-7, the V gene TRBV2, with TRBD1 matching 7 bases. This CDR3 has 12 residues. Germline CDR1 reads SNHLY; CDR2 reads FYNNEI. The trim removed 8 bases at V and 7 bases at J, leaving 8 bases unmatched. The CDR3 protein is CASFTGVGEQYF. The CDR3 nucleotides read TGTGCCAGCTTTACAGGGGTGGGGGAGCAGTACTTC. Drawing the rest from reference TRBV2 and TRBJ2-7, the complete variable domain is EPEVTQTPSHQVTQMGQEVILRCVPISNHLYFYWYRQILGQKVEFLVSFYNNEISEKSEIFDDQFSVERPDGSNFTLKIRSTKLEDSAMYFCASFTGVGEQYFGPGTRLTVT.

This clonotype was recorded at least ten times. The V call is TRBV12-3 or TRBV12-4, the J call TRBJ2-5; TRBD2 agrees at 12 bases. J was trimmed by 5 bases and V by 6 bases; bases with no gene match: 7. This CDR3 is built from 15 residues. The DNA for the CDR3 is TGTGCCAGCAGCCGACTAGCGGGAGTGGTGGAGACCCAGTACTTC. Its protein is CASSRLAGVVETQYF.

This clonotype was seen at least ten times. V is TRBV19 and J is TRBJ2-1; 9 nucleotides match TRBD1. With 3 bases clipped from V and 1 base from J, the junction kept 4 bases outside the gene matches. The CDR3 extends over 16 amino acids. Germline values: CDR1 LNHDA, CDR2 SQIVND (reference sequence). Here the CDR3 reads CASSIGTGWSYNEQFF. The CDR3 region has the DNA TGTGCCAGTAGTATTGGGACAGGGTGGTCCTACAATGAGCAGTTCTTC.

The CDR3 region has the DNA TGTGCCAGCAGCTTGTCGGACGGGAACACCATATATTTT. It codes for CASSLSDGNTIYF. This chain connects TRBV7-3 to TRBJ1-3, with no clear D. V shed 3 bases and J shed 7 bases, with 10 bases lying between them. The length of the CDR3 is 13 residues. Germline values: CDR1 SGHTA, CDR2 FQGTGA.

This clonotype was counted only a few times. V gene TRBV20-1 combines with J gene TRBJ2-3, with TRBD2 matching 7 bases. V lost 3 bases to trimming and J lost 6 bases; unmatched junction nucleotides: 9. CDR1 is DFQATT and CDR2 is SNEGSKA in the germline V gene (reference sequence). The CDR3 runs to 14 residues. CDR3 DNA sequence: TGCAGTGCTAGTGGCCGGGGGGATTGGGATACGCAGTATTTT. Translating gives CSASGRGDWDTQYF.

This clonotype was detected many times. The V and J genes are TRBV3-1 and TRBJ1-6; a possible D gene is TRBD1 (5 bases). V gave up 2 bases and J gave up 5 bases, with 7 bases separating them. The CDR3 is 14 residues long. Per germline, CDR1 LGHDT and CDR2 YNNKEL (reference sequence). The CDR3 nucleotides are TGTGCCAGCAGCCAAAGGGGACATAATTCACCCCTCCACTTT. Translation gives CASSQRGHNSPLHF. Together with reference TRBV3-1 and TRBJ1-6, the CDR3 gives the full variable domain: DTAVSQTPKYLVTQMGNDKSIKCEQNLGHDTMYWYKQDSKKFLKIMFSYNNKELIINETVPNRFSPKSPDKAHLNLHINSLELGDSAVYFCASSQRGHNSPLHFGNGTRLTVT.

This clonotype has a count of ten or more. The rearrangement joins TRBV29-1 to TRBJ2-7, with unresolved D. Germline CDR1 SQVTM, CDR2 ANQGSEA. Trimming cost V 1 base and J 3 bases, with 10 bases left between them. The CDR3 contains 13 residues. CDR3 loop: CSVEGPQSYEQYF. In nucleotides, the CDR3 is TGCAGCGTTGAAGGCCCACAAAGCTACGAGCAGTACTTC.

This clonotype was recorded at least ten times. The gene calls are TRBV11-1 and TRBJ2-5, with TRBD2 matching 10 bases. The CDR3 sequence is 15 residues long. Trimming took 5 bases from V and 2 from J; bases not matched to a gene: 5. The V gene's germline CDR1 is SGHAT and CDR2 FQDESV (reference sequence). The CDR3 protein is CASSNSAGGQETQYF. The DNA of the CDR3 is TGTGCCAGCAGCAACTCAGCGGGAGGGCAAGAGACCCAGTACTTC.

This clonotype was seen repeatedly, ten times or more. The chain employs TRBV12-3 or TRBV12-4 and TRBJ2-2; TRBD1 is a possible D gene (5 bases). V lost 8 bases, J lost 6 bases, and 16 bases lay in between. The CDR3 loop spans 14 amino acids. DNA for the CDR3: TGTGCCAGCTCCCCCGCAGGGTGGGCCGGGGAGCTGTTTTTT. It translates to CASSPAGWAGELFF.

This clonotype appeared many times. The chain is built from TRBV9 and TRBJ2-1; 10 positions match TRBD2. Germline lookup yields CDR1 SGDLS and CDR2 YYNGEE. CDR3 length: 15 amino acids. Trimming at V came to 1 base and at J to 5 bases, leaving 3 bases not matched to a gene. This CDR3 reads CASSVFGLADNEQFF. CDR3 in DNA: TGTGCCAGCAGCGTATTCGGACTAGCGGACAATGAGCAGTTCTTC.

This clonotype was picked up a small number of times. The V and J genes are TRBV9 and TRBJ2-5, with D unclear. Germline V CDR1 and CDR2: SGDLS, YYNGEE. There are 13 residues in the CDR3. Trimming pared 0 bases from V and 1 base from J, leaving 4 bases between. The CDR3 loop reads CASSVAFQETQYF. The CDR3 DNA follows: TGTGCCAGCAGCGTAGCCTTCCAAGAGACCCAGTACTTC. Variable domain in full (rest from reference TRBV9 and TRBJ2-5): DSGVTQTPKHLITATGQRVTLRCSPRSGDLSVYWYQQSLDQGLQFLIQYYNGEERAKGNILERFSAQQFPDLHSELNLSSLELGDSALYFCASSVAFQETQYFGPGTRLLVL.

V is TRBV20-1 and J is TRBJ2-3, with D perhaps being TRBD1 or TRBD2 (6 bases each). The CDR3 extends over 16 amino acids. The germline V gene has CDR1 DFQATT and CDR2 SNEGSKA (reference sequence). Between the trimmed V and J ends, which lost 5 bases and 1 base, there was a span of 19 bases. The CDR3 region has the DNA TGCAGTGCTCCCGGGGGCTGGGACGGCCGCACAGATACGCAGTATTTT. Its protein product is CSAPGGWDGRTDTQYF.

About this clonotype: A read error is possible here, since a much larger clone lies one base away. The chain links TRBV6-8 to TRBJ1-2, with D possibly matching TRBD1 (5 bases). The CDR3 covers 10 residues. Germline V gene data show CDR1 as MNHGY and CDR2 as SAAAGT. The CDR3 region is CVSRDLRYTF. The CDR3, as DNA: TGTGTCAGCAGGGACCTACGCTACACCTTC.

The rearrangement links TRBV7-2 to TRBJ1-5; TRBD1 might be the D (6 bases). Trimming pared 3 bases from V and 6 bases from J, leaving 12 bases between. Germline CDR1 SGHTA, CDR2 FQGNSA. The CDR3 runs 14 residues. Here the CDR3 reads CASSFPGASQPQHF. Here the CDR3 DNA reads TGTGCCAGCAGCTTCCCAGGGGCCAGTCAGCCCCAGCATTTT.

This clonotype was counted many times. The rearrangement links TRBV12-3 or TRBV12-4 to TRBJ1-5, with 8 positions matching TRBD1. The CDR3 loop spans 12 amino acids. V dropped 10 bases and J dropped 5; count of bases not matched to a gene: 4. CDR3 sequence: CAIGQGHQPQHF. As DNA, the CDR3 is TGTGCCATTGGACAGGGCCATCAGCCCCAGCATTTT.

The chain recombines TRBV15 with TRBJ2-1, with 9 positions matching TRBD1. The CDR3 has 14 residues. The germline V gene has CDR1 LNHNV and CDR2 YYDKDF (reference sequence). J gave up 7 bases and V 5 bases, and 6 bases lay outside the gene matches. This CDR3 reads CATSRTGDWNEQFF. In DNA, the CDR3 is TGTGCCACCAGCCGGACAGGGGATTGGAATGAGCAGTTCTTC.

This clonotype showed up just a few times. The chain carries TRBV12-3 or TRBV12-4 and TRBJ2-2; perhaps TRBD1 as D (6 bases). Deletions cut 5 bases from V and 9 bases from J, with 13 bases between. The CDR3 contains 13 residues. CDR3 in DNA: TGTGCCAGCAGTCCCCTCCAGGGGCGGGAGCTGTTTTTT. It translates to CASSPLQGRELFF.

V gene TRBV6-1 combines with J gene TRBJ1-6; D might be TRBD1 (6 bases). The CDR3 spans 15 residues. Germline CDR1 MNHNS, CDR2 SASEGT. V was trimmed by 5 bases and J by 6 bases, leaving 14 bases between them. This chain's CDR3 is CASSQQGWGNSPLHF. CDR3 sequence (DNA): TGTGCCAGCAGTCAACAGGGTTGGGGTAATTCACCCCTCCACTTT.

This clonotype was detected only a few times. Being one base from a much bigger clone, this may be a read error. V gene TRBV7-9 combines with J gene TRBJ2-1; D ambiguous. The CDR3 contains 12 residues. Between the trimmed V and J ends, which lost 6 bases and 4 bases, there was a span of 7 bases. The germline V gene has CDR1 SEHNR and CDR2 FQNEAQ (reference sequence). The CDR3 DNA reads TGTGCCAGCAGTCCAGAGTACAATGAGCAGTTCTTC. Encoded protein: CASSPEYNEQFF.

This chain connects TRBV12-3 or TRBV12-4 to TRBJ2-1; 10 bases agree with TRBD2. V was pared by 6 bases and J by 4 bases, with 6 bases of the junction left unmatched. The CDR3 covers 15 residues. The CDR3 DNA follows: TGTGCCAGCAGCAGGACTAGCGGCGATTACAATGAGCAGTTCTTC. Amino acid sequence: CASSRTSGDYNEQFF.